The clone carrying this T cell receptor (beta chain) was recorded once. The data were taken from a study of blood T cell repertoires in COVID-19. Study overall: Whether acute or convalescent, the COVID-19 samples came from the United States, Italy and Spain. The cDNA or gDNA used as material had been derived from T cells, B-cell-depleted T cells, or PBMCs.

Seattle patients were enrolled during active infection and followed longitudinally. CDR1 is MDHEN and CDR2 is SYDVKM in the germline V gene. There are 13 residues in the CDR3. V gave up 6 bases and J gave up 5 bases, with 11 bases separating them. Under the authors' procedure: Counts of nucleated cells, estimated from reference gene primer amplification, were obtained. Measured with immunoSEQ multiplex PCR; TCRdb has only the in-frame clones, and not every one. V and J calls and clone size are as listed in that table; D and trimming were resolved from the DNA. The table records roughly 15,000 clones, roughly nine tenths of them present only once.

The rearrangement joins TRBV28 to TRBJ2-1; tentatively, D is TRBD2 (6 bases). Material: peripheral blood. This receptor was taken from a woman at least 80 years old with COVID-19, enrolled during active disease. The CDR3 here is CASSQDYNNEQFF. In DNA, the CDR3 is TGTGCCAGCAGCCAGGACTACAACAATGAGCAGTTCTTC. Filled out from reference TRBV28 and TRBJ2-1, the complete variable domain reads DVKVTQSSRYLVKRTGEKVFLECVQDMDHENMFWYRQDPGLGLRLIYFSYDVKMKEKGDIPEGYSVSREKKERFSLILESASTNQTSMYLCASSQDYNNEQFFGPGTRLTVL.